These 23 T cell receptor beta chains share one sample of origin, sequenced in a study of blood T cell repertoires in COVID-19. TCRdb keeps only in-frame clones here, not all; method: immunoSEQ multiplex PCR. The data contain about 140,000 clones, approximately 80% of them seen just once; the ten biggest clones take up roughly 9%. Sequencing used peripheral blood. These receptors all come from a woman of 80 years or more in a cohort sampled during active or convalescent COVID-19.

The gene calls are TRBV6-5 and TRBJ1-1; the D gene is possibly TRBD1 (6 bases). The length of the CDR3 is 12 residues. CDR1 and CDR2 (germline): MNHEY, SVGAGI. V gave up 6 bases and J gave up 3 bases, with 8 bases separating them. CDR3 DNA: TGTGCCAGCAGGAGGGGGTACACTGAAGCTTTCTTT. Amino acid sequence: CASRRGYTEAFF.

V usage is TRBV11-3 and J usage is TRBJ2-5; D gene uncertain. The CDR3 is 16 residues long. Deletions cut 5 bases from V and 4 bases from J, with 20 bases between. The germline V gene encodes CDR1 SGHNT and CDR2 YENEEA. The CDR3 loop reads CASSIMFPGQTETQYF. The CDR3 DNA reads TGTGCCAGCAGCATAATGTTCCCAGGTCAGACAGAGACCCAGTACTTC.

This clone was seen just once. The CDR3 is CASSQVGGLNTGELFF. Written as DNA, the CDR3 is TGTGCCAGCAGCCAAGTGGGGGGGCTCAACACCGGGGAGCTGTTTTTT. The chain carries TRBV3-1 (or the pseudogene TRBV3-2) and TRBJ2-2, with D perhaps TRBD2 (7 bases). The CDR3 totals 16 residues. V lost 1 base, J lost 2 bases, and 11 bases lay in between. In germline, CDR1 is LGHDT, CDR2 YNNKEL (reference sequence).

This chain links TRBV5-1 with TRBJ1-3; D gene unclear. The V gene's germline CDR1 is SGHRS and CDR2 YFSETQ. CDR3 size: 15 residues. V was shortened by 4 bases and J by 1 base, with 12 bases between the two germline ends. CDR3 DNA: TGCGCCAGCAGCCCCGGTCCTGTGTCTGGAAACACCATATATTTT. Translation gives CASSPGPVSGNTIYF.

V usage is TRBV4-2 and J usage is TRBJ2-6, with TRBD2 matching 8 bases. The CDR3 sequence is 15 residues long. Germline V lookup: CDR1 LGHNA, CDR2 YNFKEQ. V was pared by 4 bases and J by 2 bases, with 1 base of the junction left unmatched. The DNA of the CDR3 is TGTGCCAGCAGCCCGGGGGGGACTGGGGCCAACGTCCTGACTTTC. Amino acid sequence: CASSPGGTGANVLTF.

The chain uses TRBV5-1 and TRBJ1-1; TRBD1 aligns across 8 bases. Germline V lookup: CDR1 SGHRS, CDR2 YFSETQ. The CDR3 extends over 15 amino acids. J lost 6 bases, V lost 3 bases, and 10 bases had no gene match. CDR3 in DNA: TGCGCCAGCAGCTATTATCGACAGGGGCGAGCTGAAGCTTTCTTT. Protein: CASSYYRQGRAEAFF.

The gene calls are TRBV19 and TRBJ1-2; D remains unclear. This CDR3 comprises 12 residues. The germline V and J ends were trimmed by 10 bases and 7 bases, with 16 bases remaining between them. Per the germline V gene, CDR1 is LNHDA and CDR2 is SQIVND (reference sequence). CDR3 sequence (DNA): TGTGCCACAGCCGAGGGAATAGGTGGCTACACCTTC. This encodes CATAEGIGGYTF.

This sequence joins TRBV7-6 and TRBJ1-4; maybe TRBD1 (6 bases). The V and J ends lost 6 bases and 7 bases respectively, with 18 bases between them. The CDR3 is made up of 15 amino acids. Per the germline V gene, CDR1 is SGHVS and CDR2 is FNYEAQ. CDR3 residues: CASSPSSFRGEKLFF. The CDR3 DNA is TGTGCCAGCAGTCCTTCGAGCTTCAGGGGTGAAAAACTGTTTTTT.

This clone was counted once. This chain joins TRBV24-1 and TRBJ2-5; tentatively, D is TRBD2 (6 bases). With 1 base removed from V and 4 bases from J, the gap between germline ends came to 15 bases. This CDR3 region has 16 residues. Germline-derived CDR1 and CDR2 are KGHDR and SFDVKD. The CDR3 here is CATSDFAGGGGETQYF. CDR3 bases: TGTGCCACCAGTGATTTTGCCGGGGGTGGAGGAGAGACCCAGTACTTC.

This clone was recorded once. The chain is built from TRBV11-2 and TRBJ1-2; the match to TRBD1 covers 8 bases. Trimming at V came to 2 bases and at J to 7 bases, leaving 6 bases not matched to a gene. CDR1 is SGHAT and CDR2 is FQNNGV in the germline V gene. This CDR3 has 14 residues. In DNA form, the CDR3 reads TGTGCCAGCAGCTTACTCCGGACAGGGAGTGGCTACACCTTC. It specifies CASSLLRTGSGYTF.

The chain is built from TRBV27 and TRBJ1-2, with D perhaps matching TRBD1 (6 bases). In germline, CDR1 is MNHEY, CDR2 SMNVEV (reference sequence). Trimming removed 6 bases at V and 3 bases at J, with 11 bases between. The CDR3 runs 13 residues. CDR3 protein: CASRASGDYGYTF. In DNA form, the CDR3 reads TGTGCCAGCAGGGCCTCAGGGGACTATGGCTACACCTTC.

The chain links TRBV7-9 to TRBJ2-3, with D possibly matching TRBD1 (6 bases). CDR1 SEHNR and CDR2 FQNEAQ come from the germline V gene (reference sequence). The CDR3 totals 15 residues. The ends were cut back, 5 bases at V and 0 bases at J, with 12 bases in the middle. The CDR3 DNA reads as TGTGCCAGCAGCCCGACAGGATCTAGCACAGATACGCAGTATTTT. Translation gives CASSPTGSSTDTQYF. Looking up the rest from reference TRBV7-9 and TRBJ2-3 gives the full variable domain: DTGVSQNPRHKITKRGQNVTFRCDPISEHNRLYWYRQTLGQGPEFLTYFQNEAQLEKSRLLSDRFSAERPKGSFSTLEIQRTEQGDSAMYLCASSPTGSSTDTQYFGPGTRLTVL.

This clone was counted a single time. The chain recombines TRBV27 with TRBJ2-7; 9 nucleotides align to TRBD1. The J segment lost 2 bases and the V segment lost 3 bases, leaving 2 bases of the junction unmatched. The germline CDR1 and CDR2 sequences are MNHEY and SMNVEV (reference sequence). The CDR3 length is 14 residues. The CDR3 loop reads CASSFGQGPYEQYV. CDR3 sequence (DNA): TGTGCCAGCAGTTTCGGACAGGGGCCCTACGAGCAGTACGTC.

This chain connects TRBV5-1 to TRBJ2-5, with 12 bases matching TRBD1. V was pared by 4 bases and J by 6 bases, with 10 bases of the junction left unmatched. This CDR3 is built from 16 residues. Germline loops: CDR1 SGHRS, CDR2 YFSETQ. CDR3: CASSESGTGGRQTQYF. The CDR3 bases are TGCGCCAGCAGCGAATCCGGGACAGGGGGCAGACAGACCCAGTACTTC.

This clone turned up a few times. The CDR3 sequence is CASSQVGTNQPQHF. The DNA of the CDR3 is TGTGCCAGCAGCCAAGTTGGGACAAATCAGCCCCAGCATTTT. The rearrangement uses TRBV4-2 and TRBJ1-5, with TRBD1 as a possible D gene (6 bases). Germline V gene sequence: CDR1 LGHNA, CDR2 YNFKEQ. V lost 1 base and J lost 4, with 8 bases in between. The CDR3 is 14 amino acids.

The chain carries TRBV3-1 (or the pseudogene TRBV3-2) and TRBJ2-2; D is possibly TRBD2 (6 bases). The germline V gene has CDR1 LGHDT and CDR2 YNNKEL (reference sequence). This CDR3 is built from 15 residues. Trimming removed 8 bases from V and 1 base from J, with 14 bases in between. Here the CDR3 reads CASGDPGENTGELFF. The DNA for the CDR3 is TGTGCCAGCGGGGACCCGGGAGAGAACACCGGGGAGCTGTTTTTT.

This chain joins TRBV11-2 and TRBJ1-6, with TRBD1 identical over 9 bases. The J segment lost 10 bases and the V segment lost 5 bases, leaving 9 bases of the junction unmatched. CDR1 SGHAT and CDR2 FQNNGV come from the germline V gene. The CDR3 sequence is 15 residues long. CDR3 bases: TGTGCCAGCAGCATCACAGGGGGCGCTGGATCACCCCTCCACTTT. This translates into CASSITGGAGSPLHF.

In its sample, this clone was seen a few times. CDR3 DNA: TGTGCCAGCAGTTTTAGCACTAGCGGGGGTTATGAGCAGTTCTTC. It codes for CASSFSTSGGYEQFF. The genes are TRBV28 and TRBJ2-1; 11 bases agree with TRBD2. Germline V gives CDR1 MDHEN, CDR2 SYDVKM. V trimming: 3 bases; J trimming: 8 bases; junction bases outside the gene matches: 6. The CDR3 length is 15 residues.

The chain joins TRBV19 to TRBJ1-3; 8 bases line up with TRBD1. Germline values: CDR1 LNHDA, CDR2 SQIVND (reference sequence). CDR3 length: 16 amino acids. Germline trimming cut 5 bases from V and 0 bases from J; bases unmatched to any gene: 6. CDR3 region: CASSPGQGRSGNTIYF. In nucleotides, the CDR3 is TGTGCCAGTAGTCCAGGACAGGGCCGCTCTGGAAACACCATATATTTT. The complete variable domain, with remaining parts taken from reference TRBV19 and TRBJ1-3, reads DGGITQSPKYLFRKEGQNVTLSCEQNLNHDAMYWYRQDPGQGLRLIYYSQIVNDFQKGDIAEGYSVSREKKESFPLTVTSAQKNPTAFYLCASSPGQGRSGNTIYFGEGSWLTVV.

The V gene is TRBV18, the J gene TRBJ2-3, with 9 bases matching TRBD2. The CDR3 is 15 amino acids. Germline V lookup: CDR1 KGHSH, CDR2 LQKENI. The ends lost 5 bases at V and 1 base at J; junction bases unmatched: 4. CDR3 in DNA: TGTGCCAGCTCAGACAGACTAGCGGGCACAGATACGCAGTATTTT. As protein: CASSDRLAGTDTQYF.

V gene TRBV28 combines with J gene TRBJ1-1, with 7 bases identical to TRBD1. The V gene's germline CDR1 is MDHEN and CDR2 SYDVKM. After removal of 2 bases from V and 4 bases from J, the junction contained 1 base not matched to a gene. The CDR3 consists of 13 residues. The CDR3 DNA is TGTGCCAGCAGTTTACGACAGGGCACTGAAGCTTTCTTT. Encoded protein: CASSLRQGTEAFF.

The chain joins TRBV7-2 to TRBJ1-2; a weak D match, TRBD1 (5 bases). The germline V gene encodes CDR1 SGHTA and CDR2 FQGNSA. This CDR3 region has 15 residues. Trimming left V 0 bases short and J 8 bases short, with 16 bases between. CDR3 residues: CASSLARTHVRGYTF. CDR3 sequence (DNA): TGTGCCAGCAGCTTAGCGAGGACACACGTCAGGGGCTACACCTTC.

The J gene is TRBJ1-5, the V gene TRBV2; 7 bases are shared with TRBD1. The trim removed 5 bases at V and 0 bases at J, leaving 7 bases unmatched. Per germline, CDR1 SNHLY and CDR2 FYNNEI. The CDR3 is 16 residues long. The CDR3 region has the DNA TGTGCCAGCAGTCGACAGGGCGGGTCTAGCAATCAGCCCCAGCATTTT. Translating it yields CASSRQGGSSNQPQHF.